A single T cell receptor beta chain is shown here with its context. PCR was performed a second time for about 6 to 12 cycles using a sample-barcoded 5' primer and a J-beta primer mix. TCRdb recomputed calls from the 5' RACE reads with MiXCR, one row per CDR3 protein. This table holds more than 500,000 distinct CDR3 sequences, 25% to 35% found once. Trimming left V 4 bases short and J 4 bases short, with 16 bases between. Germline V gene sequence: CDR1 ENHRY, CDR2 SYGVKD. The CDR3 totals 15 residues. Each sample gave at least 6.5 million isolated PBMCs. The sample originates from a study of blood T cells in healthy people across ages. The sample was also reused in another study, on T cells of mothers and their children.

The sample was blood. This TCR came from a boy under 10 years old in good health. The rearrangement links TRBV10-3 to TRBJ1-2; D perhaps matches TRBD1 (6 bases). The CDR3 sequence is CAISAAGDVSYGYTF. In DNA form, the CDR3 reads TGTGCCATCAGTGCCGCAGGGGACGTAAGCTATGGCTACACCTTC.